One TCR beta chain is described in this entry. No antigen is known for it. The PCR was carried out with 60 Vbeta primers and 13 Jbeta primers. Sequencing was performed with immunoSEQ multiplex PCR; in TCRdb, only in-frame clones are kept and a portion is missing. The profile shows approximately 97,000 clones, under 90% of them singletons. These data originate in a study of cytomegalovirus exposure and HLA in healthy donors. Study-level results: For presence/absence analyses, sequencing depth was assumed to be roughly uniform across donors. In a later analysis, HLA-associated TCR beta chains were more clonally expanded than equally common others. Specific recognition of CMV antigens was confirmed in vitro for a few chains (all CMV-associated).

Germline V gene data show CDR1 as LNHDA and CDR2 as SQIVND (reference sequence). V was clipped by 3 bases and J by 4 bases; unmatched bases: 6. The CDR3 covers 15 residues. The chain recombines TRBV19 with TRBJ1-5, with 7 bases matching TRBD1. Sequencing input: PBMCs. This clonotype originated in a woman in her 70s in good health and CMV-seropositive. The CDR3: CASSMAGGKNQPQHF. As DNA, the CDR3 is TGTGCCAGTAGTATGGCAGGGGGTAAGAATCAGCCCCAGCATTTT. Drawing the rest from reference TRBV19 and TRBJ1-5, the complete variable domain is DGGITQSPKYLFRKEGQNVTLSCEQNLNHDAMYWYRQDPGQGLRLIYYSQIVNDFQKGDIAEGYSVSREKKESFPLTVTSAQKNPTAFYLCASSMAGGKNQPQHFGDGTRLSIL.